This T cell receptor beta chain comes out of a study of cytomegalovirus exposure and HLA in healthy donors. Here immunoSEQ multiplex PCR was the method, and the copy in TCRdb shows in-frame clones only, minus some. The sample holds approximately 80,000 clones, over 85% seen once. This sequence originates from a woman in her thirties in good health and CMV-seronegative. Sequenced material: PBMCs.

CDR3 nucleotides: TGTGCCAGCAGCGTCGGGGGGGGTCCTGGGGAGACCCAGTACTTC. Translation: CASSVGGGPGETQYF. The chain uses TRBV9 and TRBJ2-5; 8 bases are shared with TRBD2. The V gene's germline CDR1 is SGDLS and CDR2 YYNGEE. The CDR3 extends over 15 amino acids. V lost 2 bases, J lost 5 bases, and 8 bases stayed unmatched.